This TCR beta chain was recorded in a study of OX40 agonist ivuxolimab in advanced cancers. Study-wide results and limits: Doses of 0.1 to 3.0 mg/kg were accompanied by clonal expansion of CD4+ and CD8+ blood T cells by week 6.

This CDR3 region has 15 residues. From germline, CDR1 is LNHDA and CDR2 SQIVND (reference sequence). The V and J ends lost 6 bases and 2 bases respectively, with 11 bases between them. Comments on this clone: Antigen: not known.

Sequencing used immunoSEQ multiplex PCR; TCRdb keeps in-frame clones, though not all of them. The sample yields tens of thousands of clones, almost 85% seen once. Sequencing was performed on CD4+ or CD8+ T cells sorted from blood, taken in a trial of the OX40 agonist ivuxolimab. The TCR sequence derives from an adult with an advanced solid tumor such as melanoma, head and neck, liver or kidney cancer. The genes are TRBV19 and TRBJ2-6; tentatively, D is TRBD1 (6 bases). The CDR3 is CASRKGDAGANVLTF. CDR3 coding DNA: TGTGCCAGTAGAAAGGGGGACGCTGGGGCCAACGTCCTGACTTTC.